The 30 T cell receptor beta chains reported below all come from one sample, sequenced in a study of CD8+ T cells in alopecia areata. Following RNA extraction, reverse transcription yielded cDNA that acted as the sequencing template. The assay was immunoSEQ multiplex PCR, and TCRdb's table has in-frame clones only and misses some. This table holds about 270,000 clones, 60% found once. Sample treatment: oral pan-JAK inhibitor, 5-10 mg twice daily. The sequencing used CD4+ T cells sorted from blood, collected at week 52, from a patient treated with tofacitinib. These receptor sequences come from a human donor with alopecia areata.

The chain is built from TRBV5-1 and TRBJ2-1; no clear D. The V end lost 0 bases, the J end lost 2 bases, and 9 bases lay between the germline ends. The CDR3 length is 15 residues. The germline V gene encodes CDR1 SGHRS and CDR2 YFSETQ. The CDR3 nucleotides are TGCGCCAGCAGCTTGGACGGAATGGCCTACAATGAGCAGTTCTTC. Its translation: CASSLDGMAYNEQFF. Full variable domain (outside the CDR3, taken from reference TRBV5-1 and TRBJ2-1): KAGVTQTPRYLIKTRGQQVTLSCSPISGHRSVSWYQQTPGQGLQFLFEYFSETQRNKGNFPGRFSGRQFSNSRSEMNVSTLELGDSALYLCASSLDGMAYNEQFFGPGTRLTVL.

The chain is built from TRBV11-2 and TRBJ2-7; 8 positions match TRBD1. The J segment lost 0 bases and the V segment lost 5 bases, leaving 9 bases of the junction unmatched. The germline gives CDR1 SGHAT, CDR2 FQNNGV. The CDR3 is 16 residues long. CDR3 in amino acids: CASSEIGTGSSYEQYF. The CDR3 DNA is TGTGCCAGCAGCGAGATAGGGACAGGATCCTCCTACGAGCAGTACTTC.

The rearrangement joins TRBV21-1 to TRBJ2-7; TRBD2, the table's D call, was not compared with the DNA. TRBV21-1 corresponds to a pseudogene. The CDR3 totals 12 residues. The CDR3 protein is CASTRRVDEQYF. The DNA of the CDR3 is TGTGCCAGCACCCGGAGGGTGGACGAGCAGTACTTC.

The V gene is TRBV30, the J gene TRBJ1-2; D not resolved. Germline values: CDR1 GTSNPN, CDR2 SVGIG (reference sequence). Trimming stripped 0 bases from V and 3 bases from J, with 11 bases between. The CDR3 sequence is 14 residues long. CDR3 protein: CAWSVTRNHYGYTF. DNA for the CDR3: TGTGCCTGGAGTGTAACGAGGAACCACTATGGCTACACCTTC.

The chain uses TRBV14 and TRBJ1-6; 7 nucleotides line up with TRBD1. From germline, CDR1 is SGHDN and CDR2 FVKESK. J lost 8 bases, V lost 0 bases, and 7 bases had no gene match. The CDR3 is 16 residues long. The CDR3 region has the DNA TGTGCCAGCAGCCAAGAGAAGGGGCAGGGGGATTCACCCCTCCACTTT. Translating it yields CASSQEKGQGDSPLHF.

This chain joins TRBV2 and TRBJ2-2, with TRBD1 matching over 9 bases. CDR3 length: 15 residues. Trimming at V came to 5 bases and at J to 2 bases, leaving 3 bases not matched to a gene. In germline, CDR1 is SNHLY, CDR2 FYNNEI. CDR3 in DNA: TGTGCCAGCAGTCGGACAGGGGATAACACCGGGGAGCTGTTTTTT. Translated: CASSRTGDNTGELFF.

The chain uses TRBV7-8 and TRBJ2-4; D uncertain. CDR1 is SGHVS and CDR2 is FQNEAQ in the germline V gene. V lost 6 bases and J lost 0, with 6 bases in between. CDR3 length: 13 residues. The DNA of the CDR3 is TGTGCCAGCAGTAGGCTAGCCAAAAACATTCAGTACTTC. This translates into CASSRLAKNIQYF.

This clone was seen a single time. CDR3 DNA sequence: TGTGCCAGCAGTGGACAGTCAGGGAACTATGGCTACACCTTC. As protein: CASSGQSGNYGYTF. The genes are TRBV7-2 and TRBJ1-2; tentatively, D is TRBD1 (6 bases). The CDR3 totals 14 residues. Trimming pared 6 bases from V and 2 bases from J, leaving 13 bases between. CDR1 and CDR2 (germline): SGHTA, FQGNSA.

This clone was seen only a few times. The V gene is TRBV5-6, the J gene TRBJ2-7, with D possibly TRBD1 on 5 matching bases. The germline V gene has CDR1 SGHDT and CDR2 YYEEEE. With 2 bases removed from V and 2 bases from J, the gap between germline ends came to 11 bases. The CDR3 runs 14 residues. The CDR3 sequence: CASSFTGRTYEQYF. For the CDR3, the DNA is TGTGCCAGCAGCTTTACAGGACGGACCTACGAGCAGTACTTC. Full variable domain (rest looked up from reference TRBV5-6 and TRBJ2-7): DAGVTQSPTHLIKTRGQQVTLRCSPKSGHDTVSWYQQALGQGPQFIFQYYEEEERQRGNFPDRFSGHQFPNYSSELNVNALLLGDSALYLCASSFTGRTYEQYFGPGTRLTVT.

This clone was detected only a few times. The chain uses TRBV19 and TRBJ1-2; no definite D call. The CDR3 consists of 12 residues. Germline lookup yields CDR1 LNHDA and CDR2 SQIVND (reference sequence). Trimming removed 8 bases from V and 0 bases from J, with 7 bases in between. In DNA, the CDR3 is TGTGCCAGTGGACGGACTAACTATGGCTACACCTTC. It yields the protein CASGRTNYGYTF. Full variable domain (rest looked up from reference TRBV19 and TRBJ1-2): DGGITQSPKYLFRKEGQNVTLSCEQNLNHDAMYWYRQDPGQGLRLIYYSQIVNDFQKGDIAEGYSVSREKKESFPLTVTSAQKNPTAFYLCASGRTNYGYTFGSGTRLTVV.

The chain is built from TRBV9 and TRBJ1-1, with D possibly being TRBD1 (5 bases). Germline V lookup: CDR1 SGDLS, CDR2 YYNGEE. V dropped 0 bases and J dropped 1 base, with 10 bases sitting between them. The CDR3 consists of 15 residues. The CDR3 here is CASSVGWGRNTEAFF. The CDR3, as DNA: TGTGCCAGCAGCGTAGGATGGGGGAGGAACACTGAAGCTTTCTTT.

The gene calls are TRBV27 and TRBJ2-3, with D perhaps matching TRBD2 (5 bases). Trimming took off 3 bases at V and 3 bases at J, with 13 bases between the two ends. The CDR3 loop spans 15 amino acids. CDR1 is MNHEY and CDR2 is SMNVEV in the germline V gene (reference sequence). The CDR3 DNA reads as TGTGCCAGCAGTTTCCTCGGGATGGGGACAGATACGCAGTATTTT. As protein: CASSFLGMGTDTQYF.

The rearrangement uses TRBV30 and TRBJ2-5; 7 nucleotides agree with TRBD2. The CDR3 spans 13 residues. Germline CDR1 reads GTSNPN; CDR2 reads SVGIG (reference sequence). With 7 bases clipped from V and 1 base from J, the junction kept 6 bases outside the gene matches. In DNA form, the CDR3 reads TGTGCCTTAAACCTAGCGGTCCAAGAGACCCAGTACTTC. This gives the protein CALNLAVQETQYF.

This chain joins TRBV10-3 and TRBJ2-1; D gene ambiguous. Germline CDR1 is ENHRY and CDR2 is SYGVKD. The V gene lost 2 bases and the J gene lost 3 bases, with 14 bases spanning the gap. The CDR3 has 16 amino acids. This chain's CDR3 is CAISENHRVGYNEQFF. As DNA, the CDR3 is TGTGCCATCAGTGAGAATCACCGAGTTGGCTACAATGAGCAGTTCTTC.

A few counts support this clone. This chain joins TRBV2 and TRBJ2-7; maybe TRBD1 (6 bases). The CDR3 runs 13 residues. Germline CDR1 and CDR2: SNHLY and FYNNEI. V lost 8 bases and J 3 bases, leaving 14 bases between the germline ends. CDR3 region: CASLGGDVYEQYF. As DNA, the CDR3 is TGTGCCAGCTTAGGGGGAGATGTCTACGAGCAGTACTTC.

A single count supports this clone. This same CDR3 is encoded by further DNA sequences in the sample. V gene TRBV18 combines with J gene TRBJ2-5; unclear D gene. The CDR3 runs to 11 residues. Trimming removed 3 bases at V and 5 bases at J, with 4 bases between. Germline V gene sequence: CDR1 KGHSH, CDR2 LQKENI. The CDR3 bases are TGTGCCAGCTCACCTTTGGAGACCCAGTACTTC. Residues: CASSPLETQYF.

The rearrangement links TRBV4-1 to TRBJ1-1, with D uncertain. CDR1 and CDR2 (germline): MGHRA, YSYEKL. Trimming left V 1 base short and J 1 base short, with 7 bases between. CDR3 length equals 14 residues. CDR3 sequence reads: CASSQGLRNTEAFF. The CDR3 DNA reads as TGCGCCAGCAGCCAAGGTCTGAGGAACACTGAAGCTTTCTTT.

There are a few counts of this clone. The V call is TRBV7-9, the J call TRBJ2-4, with 8 nucleotides matching TRBD1. CDR1 and CDR2 from the germline V gene are SEHNR and FQNEAQ (reference sequence). The CDR3 totals 14 residues. With V trimmed by 4 bases and J by 9 bases, 8 bases remained unmatched. The CDR3 bases are TGTGCCAGCAGCTACCAGGGGGCGGTAGGCATTCAGTACTTC. This encodes CASSYQGAVGIQYF.

This chain uses TRBV7-8 with TRBJ2-5, with 7 bases that match TRBD1. Germline-derived CDR1 and CDR2 are SGHVS and FQNEAQ. The CDR3 covers 15 residues. The V gene end was trimmed by 5 bases and the J gene end by 4 bases; junction bases not matched to a gene: 10. The CDR3 here is CASSPGDSRRETQYF. DNA of the CDR3: TGTGCCAGCAGCCCAGGGGACAGCAGACGAGAGACCCAGTACTTC.

This clone was counted a few times. The genes are TRBV5-1 and TRBJ2-1; TRBD2 is a possible D gene (6 bases). CDR3 length equals 14 residues. Germline V gene data show CDR1 as SGHRS and CDR2 as YFSETQ. The V end lost 4 bases, the J end lost 0 bases, and 8 bases lay between the germline ends. For the CDR3, the DNA is TGCGCCAGCAGCGGCGGGGACTCCTACAATGAGCAGTTCTTC. It is translated as CASSGGDSYNEQFF. Combining the CDR3 with reference TRBV5-1 and TRBJ2-1 gives the whole variable domain KAGVTQTPRYLIKTRGQQVTLSCSPISGHRSVSWYQQTPGQGLQFLFEYFSETQRNKGNFPGRFSGRQFSNSRSEMNVSTLELGDSALYLCASSGGDSYNEQFFGPGTRLTVL.

This clone appeared a single time. Other DNA sequences in the same sample also yield this CDR3. The J gene is TRBJ1-1, the V gene TRBV29-1; the D gene is possibly TRBD1 (5 bases). The germline V gene encodes CDR1 SQVTM and CDR2 ANQGSEA. The CDR3 has 13 residues. V was shortened by 6 bases and J by 0 bases, with 11 bases between the two germline ends. CDR3 in amino acids: CSVGGGMNTEAFF. CDR3 nucleotides: TGCAGCGTCGGGGGGGGTATGAACACTGAAGCTTTCTTT.

The J gene is TRBJ1-2, the V gene TRBV5-4; 8 bases map to TRBD1. The CDR3 runs 13 residues. Germline CDR1 SGHNT, CDR2 YYREEE (reference sequence). Trimming at V came to 0 bases and at J to 8 bases, leaving 3 bases not matched to a gene. CDR3 loop: CASSLGQGNGYTF. The DNA of the CDR3 is TGTGCCAGCAGCTTGGGACAGGGGAACGGCTACACCTTC.

The V call is TRBV29-1, the J call TRBJ2-7, with TRBD2 matching over 10 bases. CDR1 SQVTM and CDR2 ANQGSEA come from the germline V gene. The CDR3 is 14 amino acids. V shed 3 bases, J shed 0 bases, and the junction held 2 bases outside the gene matches. This chain's CDR3 is CSVDLAGGSYEQYF. The CDR3 nucleotides read TGCAGCGTTGATTTAGCGGGGGGCTCCTACGAGCAGTACTTC.

This sequence joins TRBV9 and TRBJ1-4, with D perhaps matching TRBD1 (5 bases). The CDR3 spans 14 residues. Germline V lookup: CDR1 SGDLS, CDR2 YYNGEE. Trimming cost V 3 bases and J 7 bases, with 13 bases left between them. CDR3: CASSGGTHREKLFF. CDR3 nucleotides: TGTGCCAGCAGCGGAGGGACCCACCGTGAAAAACTGTTTTTT.

This chain uses TRBV6-5 with TRBJ2-7, with 7 bases matching TRBD1. Per the germline V gene, CDR1 is MNHEY and CDR2 is SVGAGI. The CDR3 totals 12 residues. The J segment lost 1 base and the V segment lost 10 bases, leaving 4 bases of the junction unmatched. In nucleotides, the CDR3 is TGTGCCACCGGGGACAGATCCTACGAGCAGTACTTC. Translated, it gives CATGDRSYEQYF.

This rearrangement joins TRBV7-9 to TRBJ1-1, with D uncertain. The CDR3 length is 11 residues. Germline assignment: CDR1 SEHNR and CDR2 FQNEAQ (reference sequence). The V gene lost 6 bases and the J gene lost 1 base, with 3 bases spanning the gap. CDR3 sequence reads: CASRANTEAFF. CDR3 in DNA: TGTGCCAGCAGGGCGAACACTGAAGCTTTCTTT.

The rearrangement uses TRBV5-1 and TRBJ2-6; D is ambiguous. CDR3 length: 16 amino acids. Between the trimmed V and J ends, which lost 0 bases and 0 bases, there was a span of 7 bases. Germline V gives CDR1 SGHRS, CDR2 YFSETQ. DNA for the CDR3: TGCGCCAGCAGCTTGGCGCCCCTCTCTGGGGCCAACGTCCTGACTTTC. It specifies CASSLAPLSGANVLTF.

This clone was counted a few times. V gene TRBV2 combines with J gene TRBJ2-5; D assignment may be TRBD1 or TRBD2 (6 bases each). Germline V gene lookup returns CDR1 SNHLY and CDR2 FYNNEI. The CDR3 contains 13 residues. Trimming took off 8 bases at V and 4 bases at J, with 14 bases between the two ends. In DNA, the CDR3 is TGTGCCAGCGGAGGGGGTCTTTCAGAGACCCAGTACTTC. Its translation is CASGGGLSETQYF.

This clone was detected a few times. The V call is TRBV10-3, the J call TRBJ1-5, with TRBD1 identical over 9 bases. This CDR3 has 12 residues. Germline lookup yields CDR1 ENHRY and CDR2 SYGVKD. The V gene end was trimmed by 9 bases and the J gene end by 4 bases; junction bases not matched to a gene: 1. CDR3: CAIGTGNQPQHF. The CDR3 DNA follows: TGTGCCATAGGGACAGGGAATCAGCCCCAGCATTTT.

This clone was seen only a few times. This rearrangement joins TRBV29-1 to TRBJ2-5; maybe TRBD1 (6 bases). The CDR3 length is 11 residues. Germline CDR1 and CDR2: SQVTM and ANQGSEA. Trimming pared 8 bases from V and 6 bases from J, leaving 13 bases between. The CDR3 DNA reads TGCAGCAGCGAAAGGGGGAAGACCCAGTACTTC. Encoded protein: CSSERGKTQYF.